This is a list of T cell receptor beta chains from one sample in a study of cytomegalovirus exposure and HLA in healthy donors. The method was immunoSEQ multiplex PCR; TCRdb's version includes in-frame clones alone and lacks a portion of them. The table lists 43,000 or so clones, 92% of them singletons. Sequencing used PBMCs. These receptors all stem from a man in his late teens or twenties in good health and CMV-seronegative. Both conserved end residues are part of each CDR3.

CDR3 protein,V gene,J gene,CDR3 length
CASISLFRGLTEAFF,TRBV6-5,TRBJ1-1,15
CASFPPGQGTFGYTF,TRBV2,TRBJ1-2,15
CASKGLAEFNEQFF,TRBV6-5,TRBJ2-1,14
CASSEALRTGELFF,TRBV2,TRBJ2-2,14
CASSEPDRDAFF,TRBV5-1,TRBJ1-1,12
CASSLGASGRDTQYF,TRBV7-8,TRBJ2-3,15
CASSLAWASNQPQHF,TRBV7-2,TRBJ1-5,15
CASSYKAGVGSDTQYF,TRBV6-5,TRBJ2-3,16
CASSSTGANTGELFF,TRBV7-9,TRBJ2-2,15
CASANSGRREEKLFF,TRBV6-1,TRBJ1-4,15
CASSLDGTSGGLETQYF,TRBV5-5,TRBJ2-5,17
CASSQENLRAETQYF,TRBV14,TRBJ2-5,15
CASSLDGGRHNEQFF,TRBV7-9,TRBJ2-1,15
CASSPGVGTGDNSPLHF,TRBV5-1,TRBJ1-6,17
CASSHPTGAGNTIYF,TRBV6-5,TRBJ1-3,15
CASSYGGFTTEAFF,TRBV6-5,TRBJ1-1,14
CASSSAGYEQYF,TRBV6-1,TRBJ2-7,12
CASSGTVTSGNTIYF,TRBV6-1,TRBJ1-3,15
CASSIDAGGNYGYTF,TRBV19,TRBJ1-2,15
CASSVGDLSSYGQYF,TRBV9,TRBJ2-7,15
CASSLGHGVADTQYF,TRBV27,TRBJ2-3,15
CASSLAQGEVGGYTF,TRBV7-9,TRBJ1-2,15
CASSTKSGQETQYF,TRBV27,TRBJ2-5,14
CASSSDGLAGANYNEQFF,TRBV5-1,TRBJ2-1,18
CASSLDRTGDTGELFF,TRBV5-1,TRBJ2-2,16
CASSLGRSGTEAFF,TRBV5-1,TRBJ1-1,14
CASRSGGGNQPQHF,TRBV28,TRBJ1-5,14
CASSSQGGYEQYF,TRBV5-4,TRBJ2-7,13
CASSVSGWVDNEQFF,TRBV9,TRBJ2-1,15
CASSTATSNTGRKRQETQYF,TRBV27,TRBJ2-5,20
CASSSAIDRVNNEQFF,TRBV7-3,TRBJ2-1,16
CASEGLAGGPTYEQYF,TRBV28,TRBJ2-7,16
CASSLDPSGNYEQYF,TRBV7-6,TRBJ2-7,15
CASSKGTGGQETQYF,TRBV5-1,TRBJ2-5,15
CATSRDNRNYGYTF,TRBV15,TRBJ1-2,14
CASSTGTGPQETQYF,TRBV11-2,TRBJ2-5,15
CASSGTGAAGNTIYF,TRBV5-1,TRBJ1-3,15
CASSPRRGAGNTIYF,TRBV14,TRBJ1-3,15
CASSMPGGLTYNEQFF,TRBV19,TRBJ2-1,16
CASSFGSSGGADTQYF,TRBV7-2,TRBJ2-3,16
CASSLAPGQSSYEQYF,TRBV5-1,TRBJ2-7,16
CASSPGDGRFEKLFF,TRBV7-2,TRBJ1-4,15
CASRAGQGAGGYTF,TRBV6-4,TRBJ1-2,14
CASSLGRTYEQYF,TRBV7-2,TRBJ2-7,13
CASSPRQASTQETQYF,TRBV14,TRBJ2-5,16
CASRTEARTGELFF,TRBV7-1,TRBJ2-2,14
CASLGVQTGGGNTIYF,TRBV6-6,TRBJ1-3,16
CASSQVLPGQGASTEQFF,TRBV4-2,TRBJ2-1,18
CASINPSLGPDTQYF,TRBV2,TRBJ2-3,15